This TCR beta chain is from a study of cytomegalovirus exposure and HLA in healthy donors. TCRdb's table, derived via immunoSEQ multiplex PCR, lists solely in-frame clones and lacks some. This table has roughly 65,000 clones, nearly 95% appearing once. V lost 8 bases, J lost 2 bases, and 11 bases stayed unmatched. The CDR3 is 15 residues long. The germline CDR1 and CDR2 sequences are MNHEY and SMNVEV (reference sequence). As regards this clone: Antigen: not known.

Study-wide results and limits: CMV antigen specificity of three CMV-associated chains was confirmed in vitro.

Sequencing was carried out using PBMCs. This chain uses TRBV27 with TRBJ1-2, with 7 bases that match TRBD1. The receptor was isolated from a man between 18 and 29 years old in good health and CMV-seropositive. CDR3 amino acids: CASSNHRGNNYGYTF. CDR3 nucleotides: TGTGCCAGCTCAAATCACAGGGGAAACAACTATGGCTACACCTTC.